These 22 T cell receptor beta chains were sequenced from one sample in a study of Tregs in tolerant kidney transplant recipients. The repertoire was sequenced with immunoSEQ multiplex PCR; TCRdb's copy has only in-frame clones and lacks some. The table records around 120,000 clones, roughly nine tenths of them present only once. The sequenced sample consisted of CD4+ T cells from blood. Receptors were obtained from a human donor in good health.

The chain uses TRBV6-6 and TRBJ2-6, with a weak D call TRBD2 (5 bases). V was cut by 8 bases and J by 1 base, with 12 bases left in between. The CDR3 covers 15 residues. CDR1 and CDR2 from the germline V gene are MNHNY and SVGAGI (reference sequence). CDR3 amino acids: CASRTRVSGANVLTF. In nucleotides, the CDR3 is TGTGCCAGCCGAACTAGGGTGTCTGGGGCCAACGTCCTGACTTTC.

Here the CDR3 DNA reads TGTGCCAGCAGTTCCATCGGCCGGACAGGGTCCATCTATGGCTACACCTTC. Its protein is CASSSIGRTGSIYGYTF. This chain uses TRBV11-2 with TRBJ1-2, with TRBD1 identical over 8 bases. The germline gives CDR1 SGHAT, CDR2 FQNNGV. The CDR3 has 17 residues. With 6 bases clipped from V and 4 bases from J, the junction kept 16 bases outside the gene matches.

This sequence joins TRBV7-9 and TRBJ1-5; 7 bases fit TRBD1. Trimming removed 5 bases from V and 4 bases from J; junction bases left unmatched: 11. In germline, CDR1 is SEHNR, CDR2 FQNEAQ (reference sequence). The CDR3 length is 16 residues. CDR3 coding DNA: TGTGCCAGCAGCACCGGGACAGCAAACACGAATCAGCCCCAGCATTTT. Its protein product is CASSTGTANTNQPQHF.

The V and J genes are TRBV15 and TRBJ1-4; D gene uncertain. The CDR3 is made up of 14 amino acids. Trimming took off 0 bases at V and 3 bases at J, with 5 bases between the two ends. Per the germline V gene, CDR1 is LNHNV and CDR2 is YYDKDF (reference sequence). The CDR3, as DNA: TGTGCCACCAGCAGAGATGGGTCTAATGAAAAACTGTTTTTT. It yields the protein CATSRDGSNEKLFF.

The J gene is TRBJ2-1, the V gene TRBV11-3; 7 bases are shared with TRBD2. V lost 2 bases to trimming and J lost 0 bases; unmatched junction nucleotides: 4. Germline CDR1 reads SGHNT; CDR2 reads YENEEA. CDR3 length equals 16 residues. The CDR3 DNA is TGTGCCAGCAGCTTACCTAGCGGAAGCTCCTACAATGAGCAGTTCTTC. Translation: CASSLPSGSSYNEQFF.

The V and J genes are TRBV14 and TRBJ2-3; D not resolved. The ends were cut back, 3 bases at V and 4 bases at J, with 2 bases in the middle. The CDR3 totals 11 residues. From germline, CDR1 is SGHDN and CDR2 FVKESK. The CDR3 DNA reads TGTGCCAGCAGCCATGCAGATACGCAGTATTTT. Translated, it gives CASSHADTQYF.

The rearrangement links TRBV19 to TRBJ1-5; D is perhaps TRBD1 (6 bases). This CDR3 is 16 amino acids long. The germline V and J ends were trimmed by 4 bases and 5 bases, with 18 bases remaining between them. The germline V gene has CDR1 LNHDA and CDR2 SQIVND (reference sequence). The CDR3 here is CASSRGPGGGDQPQHF. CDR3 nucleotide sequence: TGTGCCAGTAGTAGGGGGCCCGGAGGCGGCGATCAGCCCCAGCATTTT.

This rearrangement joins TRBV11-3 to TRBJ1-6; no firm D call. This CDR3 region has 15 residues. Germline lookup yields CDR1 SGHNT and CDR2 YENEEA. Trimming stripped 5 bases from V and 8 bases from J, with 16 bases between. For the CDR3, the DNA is TGTGCCAGCAGCATCGGAGGTTCCCCTGATTCACCCCTCCACTTT. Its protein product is CASSIGGSPDSPLHF.

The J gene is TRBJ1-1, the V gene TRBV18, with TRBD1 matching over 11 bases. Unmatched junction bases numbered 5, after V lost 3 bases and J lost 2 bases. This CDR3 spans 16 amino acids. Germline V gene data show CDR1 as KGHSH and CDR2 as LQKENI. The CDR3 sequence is CASSPLRTGGNTEAFF. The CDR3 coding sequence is TGTGCCAGCTCACCCCTCCGGACAGGGGGCAACACTGAAGCTTTCTTT.

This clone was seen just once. CDR3 residues: CASSDSGTPVYGYTF. CDR3 in DNA: TGTGCCAGCAGTGATTCCGGGACTCCTGTCTATGGCTACACCTTC. The chain joins TRBV25-1 to TRBJ1-2, with a tentative D call TRBD1 (5 bases). V dropped 3 bases and J dropped 4 bases, with 15 bases sitting between them. Per the germline V gene, CDR1 is MGHDK and CDR2 is SYGVNS. The CDR3 length is 15 residues.

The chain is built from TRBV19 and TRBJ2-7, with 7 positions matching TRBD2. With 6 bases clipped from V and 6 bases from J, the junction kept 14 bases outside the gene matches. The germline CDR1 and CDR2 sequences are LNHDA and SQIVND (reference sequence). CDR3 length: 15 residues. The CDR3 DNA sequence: TGTGCCAGTAGGGGGACTACTCAGGTCGTGGGCGAGCAGTACTTC. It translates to CASRGTTQVVGEQYF.

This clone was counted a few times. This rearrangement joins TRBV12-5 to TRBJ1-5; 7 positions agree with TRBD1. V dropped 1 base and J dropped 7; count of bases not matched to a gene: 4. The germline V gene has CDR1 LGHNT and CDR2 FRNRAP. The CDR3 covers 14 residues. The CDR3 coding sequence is TGTGCTAGTGGTTTGGGACAGGGATCACAGCCCCAGCATTTT. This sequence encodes CASGLGQGSQPQHF.

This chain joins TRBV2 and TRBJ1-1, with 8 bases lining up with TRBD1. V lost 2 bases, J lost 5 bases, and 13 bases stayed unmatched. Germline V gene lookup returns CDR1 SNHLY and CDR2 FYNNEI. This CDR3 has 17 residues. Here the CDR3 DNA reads TGTGCCAGCAGTGAAATAGACAGGGGAAGATATGGAACTGAAGCTTTCTTT. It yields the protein CASSEIDRGRYGTEAFF. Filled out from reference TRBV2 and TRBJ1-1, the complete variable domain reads EPEVTQTPSHQVTQMGQEVILRCVPISNHLYFYWYRQILGQKVEFLVSFYNNEISEKSEIFDDQFSVERPDGSNFTLKIRSTKLEDSAMYFCASSEIDRGRYGTEAFFGQGTRLTVV.

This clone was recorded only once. The CDR3 coding sequence is TGTGCCAGCAGTGACGGCAGGCCCCCTAGGTATGGCTACACCTTC. Its protein is CASSDGRPPRYGYTF. The chain is built from TRBV2 and TRBJ1-2; D ambiguous. Germline lookup yields CDR1 SNHLY and CDR2 FYNNEI. The CDR3 sequence is 15 residues long. V lost 3 bases, J lost 5 bases, and 16 bases lay in between.

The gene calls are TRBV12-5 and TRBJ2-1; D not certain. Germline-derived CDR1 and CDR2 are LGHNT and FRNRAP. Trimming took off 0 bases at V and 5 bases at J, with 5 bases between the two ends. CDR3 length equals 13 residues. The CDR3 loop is CASGLVPNNEQFF. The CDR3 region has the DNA TGTGCTAGTGGTTTGGTACCTAACAATGAGCAGTTCTTC.

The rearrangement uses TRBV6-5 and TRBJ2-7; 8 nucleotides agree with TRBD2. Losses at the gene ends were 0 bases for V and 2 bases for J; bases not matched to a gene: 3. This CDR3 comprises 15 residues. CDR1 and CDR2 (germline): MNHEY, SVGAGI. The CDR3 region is CASSYSQRGPYEQYF. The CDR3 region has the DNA TGTGCCAGCAGTTACTCGCAGCGGGGGCCCTACGAGCAGTACTTC.

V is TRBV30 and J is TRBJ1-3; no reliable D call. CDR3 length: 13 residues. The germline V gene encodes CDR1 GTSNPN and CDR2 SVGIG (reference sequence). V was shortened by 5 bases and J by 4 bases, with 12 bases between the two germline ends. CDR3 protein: CAWEGGRGNTIYF. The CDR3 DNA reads TGTGCCTGGGAGGGAGGAAGGGGAAACACCATATATTTT.

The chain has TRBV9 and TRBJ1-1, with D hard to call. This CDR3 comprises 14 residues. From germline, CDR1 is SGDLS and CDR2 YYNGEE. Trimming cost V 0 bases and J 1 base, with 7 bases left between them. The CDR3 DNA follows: TGTGCCAGCAGCGTAGAGGTGGGGAACACTGAAGCTTTCTTT. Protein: CASSVEVGNTEAFF.

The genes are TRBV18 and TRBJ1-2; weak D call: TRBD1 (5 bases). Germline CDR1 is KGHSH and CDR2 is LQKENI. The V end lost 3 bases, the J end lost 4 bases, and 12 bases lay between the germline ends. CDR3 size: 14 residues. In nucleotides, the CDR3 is TGTGCCAGCTCACCTGGGACTTCTGGCTATGGCTACACCTTC. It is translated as CASSPGTSGYGYTF.

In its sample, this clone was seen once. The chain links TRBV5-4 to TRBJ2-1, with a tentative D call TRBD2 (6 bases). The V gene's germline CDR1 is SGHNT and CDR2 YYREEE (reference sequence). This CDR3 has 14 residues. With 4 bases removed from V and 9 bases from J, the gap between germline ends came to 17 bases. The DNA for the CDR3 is TGTGCCAGCAGCAGTAGGCGGGATTGGGGTGAGCAGTTCTTC. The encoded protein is CASSSRRDWGEQFF.

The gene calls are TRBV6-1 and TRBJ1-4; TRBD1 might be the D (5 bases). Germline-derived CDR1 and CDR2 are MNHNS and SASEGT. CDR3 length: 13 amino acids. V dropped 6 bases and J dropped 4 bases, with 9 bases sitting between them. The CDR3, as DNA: TGTGCCAGCAGCCCGCAGGGTAATGAAAAACTGTTTTTT. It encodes CASSPQGNEKLFF.

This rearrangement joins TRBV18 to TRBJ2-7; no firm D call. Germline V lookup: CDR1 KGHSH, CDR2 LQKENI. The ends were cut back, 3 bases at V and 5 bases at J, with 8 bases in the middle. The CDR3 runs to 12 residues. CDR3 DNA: TGTGCCAGCTCACCCTATTCGGACGAGCAGTACTTC. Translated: CASSPYSDEQYF.